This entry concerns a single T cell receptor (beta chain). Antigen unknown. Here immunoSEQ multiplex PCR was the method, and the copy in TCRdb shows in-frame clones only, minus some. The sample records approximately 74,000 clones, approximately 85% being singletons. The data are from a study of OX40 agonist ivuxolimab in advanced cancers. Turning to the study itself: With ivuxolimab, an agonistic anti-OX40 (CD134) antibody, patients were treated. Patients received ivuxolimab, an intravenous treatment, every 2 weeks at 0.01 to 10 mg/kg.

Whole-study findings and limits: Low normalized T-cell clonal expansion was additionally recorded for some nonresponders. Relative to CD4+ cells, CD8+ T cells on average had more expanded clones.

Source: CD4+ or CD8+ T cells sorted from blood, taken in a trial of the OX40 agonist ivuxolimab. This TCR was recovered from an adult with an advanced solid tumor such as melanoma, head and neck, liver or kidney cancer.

The CDR3 DNA sequence: TGTGCCAGCAGTTTGACGAATCAGCCCCAGCATTTT. Translation gives CASSLTNQPQHF. The J gene is TRBJ1-5, the V gene TRBV6-5; D is ambiguous. The germline V gene has CDR1 MNHEY and CDR2 SVGAGI. This CDR3 is 12 amino acids long. V was shortened by 4 bases and J by 4 bases, with 5 bases between the two germline ends.